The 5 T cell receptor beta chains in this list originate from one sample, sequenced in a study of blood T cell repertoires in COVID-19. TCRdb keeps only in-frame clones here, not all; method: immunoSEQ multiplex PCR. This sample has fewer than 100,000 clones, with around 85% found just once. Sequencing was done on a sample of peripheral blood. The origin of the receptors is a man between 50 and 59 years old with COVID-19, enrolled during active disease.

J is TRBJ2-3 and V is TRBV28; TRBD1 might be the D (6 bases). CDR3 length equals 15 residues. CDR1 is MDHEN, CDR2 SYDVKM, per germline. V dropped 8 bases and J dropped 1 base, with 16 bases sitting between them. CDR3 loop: CASGTRDTGTDTQYF. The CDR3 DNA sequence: TGTGCCAGCGGGACACGGGACACTGGCACAGATACGCAGTATTTT.

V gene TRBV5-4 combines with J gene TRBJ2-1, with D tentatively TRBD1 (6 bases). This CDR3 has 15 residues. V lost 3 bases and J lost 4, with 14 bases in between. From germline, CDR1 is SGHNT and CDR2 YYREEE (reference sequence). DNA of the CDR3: TGTGCCAGCAGCTCCCAGGGGCAGGGTTACAATGAGCAGTTCTTC. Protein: CASSSQGQGYNEQFF.

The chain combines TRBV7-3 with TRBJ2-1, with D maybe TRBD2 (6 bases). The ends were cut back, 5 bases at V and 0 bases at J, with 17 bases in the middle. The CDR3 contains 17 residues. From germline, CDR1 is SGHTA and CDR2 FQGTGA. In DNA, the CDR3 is TGTGCCAGCAGCCCCGCTCGGCTAGCGAGCTCCTACAATGAGCAGTTCTTC. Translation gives CASSPARLASSYNEQFF.

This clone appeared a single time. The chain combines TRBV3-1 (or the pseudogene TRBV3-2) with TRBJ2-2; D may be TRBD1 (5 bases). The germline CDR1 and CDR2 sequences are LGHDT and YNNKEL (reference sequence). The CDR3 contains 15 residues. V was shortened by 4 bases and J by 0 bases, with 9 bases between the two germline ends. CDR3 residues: CASSPTVTNTGELFF. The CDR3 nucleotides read TGTGCCAGCAGCCCGACAGTCACGAACACCGGGGAGCTGTTTTTT.

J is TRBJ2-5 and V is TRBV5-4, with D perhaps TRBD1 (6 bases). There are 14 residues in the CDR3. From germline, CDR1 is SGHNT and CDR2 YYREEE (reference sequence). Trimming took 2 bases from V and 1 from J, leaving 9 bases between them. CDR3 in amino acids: CASSFGGFQETQYF. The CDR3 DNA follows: TGTGCCAGCAGCTTTGGGGGCTTCCAAGAGACCCAGTACTTC.